These 23 T cell receptor beta chains were all obtained from the same sample, sequenced in a study of T cell responses to AZD1222 COVID-19 vaccine. TCRdb's copy holds only in-frame clones and misses some; the assay was immunoSEQ multiplex PCR. The sample holds over 110,000 clones, 80% to 95% seen once. Sequencing used peripheral blood, obtained on day 0 of AZD1222 vaccination. These receptor sequences come from an adult in good health.

The chain is built from TRBV7-2 and TRBJ1-5; weak D call: TRBD1 (6 bases). Looked up from germline, CDR1 is SGHTA and CDR2 is FQGNSA. This CDR3 has 15 residues. The V end lost 1 base, the J end lost 6 bases, and 13 bases lay between the germline ends. The CDR3 region is CASSLVGGLGQPQHF. The CDR3 nucleotides are TGTGCCAGCAGCTTAGTGGGGGGGCTCGGTCAGCCCCAGCATTTT. The full variable domain, its missing parts supplied by reference TRBV7-2 and TRBJ1-5, is GAGVSQSPSNKVTEKGKDVELRCDPISGHTALYWYRQSLGQGLEFLIYFQGNSAPDKSGLPSDRFSAERTGGSVSTLTIQRTQQEDSAVYLCASSLVGGLGQPQHFGDGTRLSIL.

The sample holds one count of this clone. CDR3: CASSPDRTNEKLFF. In DNA, the CDR3 is TGTGCCAGCTCACCGGACAGAACTAATGAAAAACTGTTTTTT. V usage is TRBV18 and J usage is TRBJ1-4, with D maybe TRBD1 (6 bases). The CDR3 totals 14 residues. Trimming removed 3 bases from V and 1 base from J, with 6 bases in between. CDR1 is KGHSH, CDR2 LQKENI, per germline.

The chain couples TRBV11-2 to TRBJ2-1; D is undetermined. Between the trimmed V and J ends, which lost 0 bases and 6 bases, there was a span of 3 bases. The CDR3 spans 12 residues. The germline V gene has CDR1 SGHAT and CDR2 FQNNGV. Written as DNA, the CDR3 is TGTGCCAGCAGCTTAGAACGCAATGAGCAGTTCTTC. As protein: CASSLERNEQFF.

This clone appeared once. V and J are TRBV30 and TRBJ2-6, with D uncertain. This CDR3 comprises 15 residues. Germline assignment: CDR1 GTSNPN and CDR2 SVGIG (reference sequence). V shed 4 bases and J shed 0 bases, with 10 bases lying between them. The CDR3 nucleotides are TGTGCCTGGACTACCGATCCCTCTGGGGCCAACGTCCTGACTTTC. This encodes CAWTTDPSGANVLTF.

V and J are TRBV11-2 and TRBJ2-3, with no clear D. V shed 3 bases and J shed 2 bases, with 9 bases lying between them. The CDR3 loop spans 14 amino acids. Germline V gene data show CDR1 as SGHAT and CDR2 as FQNNGV. The DNA for the CDR3 is TGTGCCAGCAGCTTTTGGGCTAACACAGATACGCAGTATTTT. Translating it yields CASSFWANTDTQYF.

The chain couples TRBV6-4 to TRBJ1-2, with no clear D. The CDR3 totals 13 residues. Trimming removed 5 bases at V and 5 bases at J, with 12 bases between. CDR1 and CDR2 (germline): MRHNA, SNTAGT. CDR3 region: CASSRGMGYGYTF. The CDR3 region has the DNA TGTGCCAGCAGTCGCGGGATGGGGTATGGCTACACCTTC.

CDR3 nucleotides: TGTGCCATCAGTCCCGGGACTAGTTCCGAGCAGTACTTC. Translated: CAISPGTSSEQYF. The J gene is TRBJ2-7, the V gene TRBV10-3, with 8 nucleotides matching TRBD2. Germline lookup yields CDR1 ENHRY and CDR2 SYGVKD. Losses at the gene ends were 5 bases for V and 6 bases for J; bases not matched to a gene: 6. CDR3 length equals 13 residues.

The chain links TRBV3-1 (or the pseudogene TRBV3-2) to TRBJ2-1; either TRBD1 or TRBD2 may supply D (5 bases each). This CDR3 has 15 amino acids. Trimming took 1 base from V and 1 from J, leaving 8 bases between them. Germline loops: CDR1 LGHDT, CDR2 YNNKEL (reference sequence). CDR3 coding DNA: TGTGCCAGCAGCCAAGGGGACCCATCCTACAATGAGCAGTTCTTC. Translation gives CASSQGDPSYNEQFF.

This clone was observed once. This chain connects TRBV4-1 to TRBJ2-2; TRBD1 agrees at 10 bases. Germline V gene data show CDR1 as MGHRA and CDR2 as YSYEKL. V gave up 3 bases and J gave up 4 bases; unmatched junction bases: 8. The CDR3 length is 17 residues. CDR3: CASSHPPGQGGTGELFF. The CDR3 DNA is TGCGCCAGCAGCCATCCTCCTGGACAGGGGGGCACCGGGGAGCTGTTTTTT.

The V gene is TRBV28, the J gene TRBJ2-5; TRBD2 matches 11 bases. J lost 2 bases, V lost 6 bases, and 5 bases had no gene match. CDR1 and CDR2 from the germline V gene are MDHEN and SYDVKM. CDR3 length: 15 residues. The DNA of the CDR3 is TGTGCCAGCAGCCCGGGACTAGCGGTACAAGAGACCCAGTACTTC. This codes for CASSPGLAVQETQYF.

The chain joins TRBV7-6 to TRBJ1-1; no reliable D call. The CDR3 sequence is 15 residues long. The V gene's germline CDR1 is SGHVS and CDR2 FNYEAQ. The V gene lost 1 base and the J gene lost 4 bases, with 13 bases spanning the gap. The CDR3 protein is CASSLVRPPVTEAFF. CDR3 DNA: TGTGCCAGCAGCTTAGTTCGGCCACCCGTCACTGAAGCTTTCTTT.

This sequence joins TRBV6-5 and TRBJ1-4; weak D call: TRBD1 (5 bases). Trimming pared 7 bases from V and 3 bases from J, leaving 12 bases between. Germline lookup yields CDR1 MNHEY and CDR2 SVGAGI. This CDR3 is built from 14 residues. The chain's CDR3 is CASIREGSNEKLFF. The CDR3 DNA is TGTGCCAGCATTAGGGAGGGGTCTAATGAAAAACTGTTTTTT.

V and J are TRBV6-1 and TRBJ1-5; TRBD1 matches at 7 bases. The CDR3 consists of 15 residues. Germline V gene lookup returns CDR1 MNHNS and CDR2 SASEGT. J gave up 5 bases and V 1 base, and 5 bases lay outside the gene matches. The CDR3 sequence: CASSEGTGEYQPQHF. The DNA of the CDR3 is TGTGCCAGCAGTGAAGGTACAGGGGAATATCAGCCCCAGCATTTT.

The rearrangement uses TRBV28 and TRBJ2-2, with D hard to call. Per the germline V gene, CDR1 is MDHEN and CDR2 is SYDVKM. The CDR3 is 13 residues long. V gave up 10 bases and J gave up 4 bases, with 13 bases separating them. For the CDR3, the DNA is TGTGCCATCTCCAGACGGAGCACCGGGGAGCTGTTTTTT. Its translation is CAISRRSTGELFF. The full variable domain, completed using reference TRBV28 and TRBJ2-2, is DVKVTQSSRYLVKRTGEKVFLECVQDMDHENMFWYRQDPGLGLRLIYFSYDVKMKEKGDIPEGYSVSREKKERFSLILESASTNQTSMYLCAISRRSTGELFFGEGSRLTVL.

This clone has more than one count but fewer than ten. V is TRBV3-1 (or the pseudogene TRBV3-2) and J is TRBJ2-7, with D tentatively TRBD1 (6 bases). From germline, CDR1 is LGHDT and CDR2 YNNKEL (reference sequence). The V and J ends lost 5 bases and 1 base respectively, with 15 bases between them. This CDR3 has 15 amino acids. CDR3 coding DNA: TGTGCCAGCAGCATCCAACCAGGGGCGTCCTACGAGCAGTACTTC. As protein: CASSIQPGASYEQYF.

The V call is TRBV7-2, the J call TRBJ1-2, with D possibly matching TRBD1 (6 bases). In germline, CDR1 is SGHTA, CDR2 FQGNSA. The CDR3 extends over 15 amino acids. The V end was cut by 1 base, the J end by 4 bases, with 13 bases between. The CDR3 DNA sequence: TGTGCCAGCAGCTTAGAGGCCAGGGGAGCCTATGGCTACACCTTC. Protein: CASSLEARGAYGYTF.

V usage is TRBV28 and J usage is TRBJ1-2, with a tentative D call TRBD1 (6 bases). V gave up 6 bases and J gave up 4 bases, with 18 bases separating them. Per the germline V gene, CDR1 is MDHEN and CDR2 is SYDVKM. The CDR3 sequence is 15 residues long. As DNA, the CDR3 is TGTGCCAGCAGGACCCCCTCAGGGGCTGTCTATGGCTACACCTTC. It translates to CASRTPSGAVYGYTF.

This sequence joins TRBV4-1 and TRBJ2-2, with D perhaps matching TRBD2 (6 bases). V lost 5 bases, J lost 4 bases, and 8 bases lay in between. The CDR3 sequence is 13 residues long. Per germline, CDR1 MGHRA and CDR2 YSYEKL. The CDR3 DNA reads as TGCGCCAGCAGCGTCGGGGGCACCGGGGAGCTGTTTTTT. Translation gives CASSVGGTGELFF.

The genes are TRBV5-1 and TRBJ1-1, with 9 nucleotides matching TRBD1. Losses at the gene ends were 2 bases for V and 3 bases for J; bases not matched to a gene: 8. CDR1 is SGHRS, CDR2 YFSETQ, per germline. This CDR3 region has 16 residues. CDR3 region: CASSFGQGSPDTEAFF. The DNA for the CDR3 is TGCGCCAGCAGCTTTGGACAGGGGTCCCCTGACACTGAAGCTTTCTTT.

This CDR3 is CASSPPGQVYEQYF. The CDR3 DNA reads TGTGCCAGCTCACCTCCGGGACAGGTTTACGAGCAGTACTTC. The chain couples TRBV18 to TRBJ2-7; 8 positions agree with TRBD1. Germline CDR1 KGHSH, CDR2 LQKENI. This CDR3 contains 14 residues. V lost 3 bases and J lost 4; bases outside the gene matches: 5. Full variable domain (missing parts from reference TRBV18 and TRBJ2-7): NAGVMQNPRHLVRRRGQEARLRCSPMKGHSHVYWYRQLPEEGLKFMVYLQKENIIDESGMPKERFSAEFPKEGPSILRIQQVVRGDSAAYFCASSPPGQVYEQYFGPGTRLTVT.

This clone has just one count. V is TRBV15 and J is TRBJ2-1, with a possible D match to TRBD2 (5 bases). CDR1 is LNHNV and CDR2 is YYDKDF in the germline V gene (reference sequence). CDR3 length: 14 residues. V was shortened by 5 bases and J by 8 bases, with 16 bases between the two germline ends. The CDR3 is CATSGWTRRYEQFF. The CDR3 bases are TGTGCCACCAGCGGATGGACCCGGAGGTATGAGCAGTTCTTC.

With regard to this clone: Other DNA sequences in this specimen translate into the identical CDR3. Here the CDR3 reads CASSQGRGGTQYF. The DNA for the CDR3 is TGTGCCAGCAGCCAAGGGAGGGGTGGGACCCAGTACTTC. The rearrangement joins TRBV3-1 (or the pseudogene TRBV3-2) to TRBJ2-5; perhaps TRBD2 as D (6 bases). From germline, CDR1 is LGHDT and CDR2 YNNKEL (reference sequence). Deletions cut 1 base from V and 7 bases from J, with 10 bases between. This CDR3 contains 13 residues.

The chain is built from TRBV5-1 and TRBJ1-6; 9 bases are a match to TRBD1. Germline V gene data show CDR1 as SGHRS and CDR2 as YFSETQ. The CDR3 length is 18 residues. J lost 0 bases, V lost 3 bases, and 7 bases had no gene match. CDR3 region: CASSSDRGSSSYNSPLHF. CDR3 coding DNA: TGCGCCAGCAGCTCGGACAGGGGTTCCTCCTCCTATAATTCACCCCTCCACTTT.